Listed here are 23 T cell receptor beta chains from one sample, sequenced in a study of blood T cell repertoires in COVID-19. Profiled with immunoSEQ multiplex PCR; TCRdb holds only in-frame clones, not every one. The sample has approximately 35,000 clones; almost 85% are singletons. Sequencing was done on a sample of peripheral blood. Receptors were obtained from a man in his 60s with active COVID-19.

The J gene is TRBJ2-6, the V gene TRBV11-3, with D unclear. This CDR3 has 14 amino acids. V shed 5 bases and J shed 0 bases, with 5 bases lying between them. Per the germline V gene, CDR1 is SGHNT and CDR2 is YENEEA. The CDR3 loop reads CASSLSSGANVLTF. The CDR3 DNA sequence: TGTGCCAGCAGCCTGAGCTCTGGGGCCAACGTCCTGACTTTC.

The chain uses TRBV27 and TRBJ2-7; 9 nucleotides match TRBD2. The CDR3 runs 14 residues. V shed 6 bases and J 4 bases; nucleotides not matched to a gene: 7. The V gene's germline CDR1 is MNHEY and CDR2 SMNVEV (reference sequence). This CDR3 is CASRDSGSFYEQYF. As DNA, the CDR3 is TGTGCCAGCAGGGATAGCGGGAGTTTTTACGAGCAGTACTTC.

The chain has TRBV9 and TRBJ1-2; possible D gene TRBD1, 6 bases. The CDR3 has 14 residues. Germline lookup yields CDR1 SGDLS and CDR2 YYNGEE. Trimming removed 0 bases at V and 1 base at J, with 7 bases between. This chain's CDR3 is CASSVEDSNYGYTF. The DNA of the CDR3 is TGTGCCAGCAGCGTAGAGGACAGTAACTATGGCTACACCTTC.

The rearrangement links TRBV18 to TRBJ2-7; 11 bases agree with TRBD1. CDR1 is KGHSH, CDR2 LQKENI, per germline. V lost 4 bases, J lost 6 bases, and 11 bases stayed unmatched. The CDR3 consists of 16 residues. CDR3 sequence: CASSHAPGTGGIEQYF. For the CDR3, the DNA is TGTGCCAGCTCACACGCCCCCGGGACAGGGGGTATCGAGCAGTACTTC.

The V gene is TRBV2, the J gene TRBJ2-2, with 7 bases that match TRBD1. Unmatched junction bases numbered 10, after V lost 8 bases and J lost 4 bases. CDR3 length: 15 residues. Germline V CDR1 and CDR2: SNHLY, FYNNEI. The CDR3 DNA reads TGTGCCAGCCGCCAAGAGACAGGGCGCACCGGGGAGCTGTTTTTT. This translates into CASRQETGRTGELFF.

The count of this clone is one. The chain joins TRBV2 to TRBJ2-3; 7 nucleotides align to TRBD2. The germline CDR1 and CDR2 sequences are SNHLY and FYNNEI. J gave up 6 bases and V 7 bases, and 10 bases lay outside the gene matches. CDR3 length equals 14 residues. The CDR3 DNA reads as TGTGCCAGCAATAGGGAGGGTATGTGGGATACGCAGTATTTT. This encodes CASNREGMWDTQYF.

The chain uses TRBV9 and TRBJ2-3, with TRBD2 matching 10 bases. V shed 1 base and J 1 base; nucleotides not matched to a gene: 9. CDR1 and CDR2 from the germline V gene are SGDLS and YYNGEE. This CDR3 contains 18 residues. CDR3 loop: CASSVSSGSLGGTDTQYF. DNA for the CDR3: TGTGCCAGCAGCGTATCTAGCGGGAGTCTAGGAGGCACAGATACGCAGTATTTT.

This chain connects TRBV7-2 to TRBJ2-7; D gene uncertain. Trimming pared 1 base from V and 0 bases from J, leaving 13 bases between. CDR3 length equals 16 residues. Germline V gene data show CDR1 as SGHTA and CDR2 as FQGNSA. The CDR3 is CASSLVAGLSSYEQYF. Written as DNA, the CDR3 is TGTGCCAGCAGCTTAGTTGCCGGGTTGAGCTCCTACGAGCAGTACTTC.

In this sample, this clone is medium-sized (0.01 to 0.1%). V gene TRBV2 combines with J gene TRBJ2-2; 9 bases align to TRBD2. Germline values: CDR1 SNHLY, CDR2 FYNNEI. CDR3 length: 16 residues. The J segment lost 2 bases and the V segment lost 5 bases, leaving 6 bases of the junction unmatched. CDR3 sequence: CASSNSGRPNTGELFF. The CDR3 DNA reads as TGTGCCAGCAGTAATAGCGGGAGACCCAACACCGGGGAGCTGTTTTTT.

This clone was counted between two and nine times. The V call is TRBV27, the J call TRBJ2-1; TRBD2 matches at 13 bases. From germline, CDR1 is MNHEY and CDR2 SMNVEV (reference sequence). This CDR3 contains 16 residues. J was trimmed by 9 bases and V by 4 bases; bases with no gene match: 9. For the CDR3, the DNA is TGTGCCAGCAGTTATCTACTAGCGGGAGGGCCACCTGAGCAGTTCTTC. Translation gives CASSYLLAGGPPEQFF.

The V gene is TRBV7-3, the J gene TRBJ2-1; TRBD1 might be the D (6 bases). Trimming shortened V by 0 bases and J by 10 bases, and 16 bases separated the two germline ends. The CDR3 length is 15 residues. Per the germline V gene, CDR1 is SGHTA and CDR2 is FQGTGA. The CDR3 sequence: CASSLTGPVGQEQFF. The CDR3, as DNA: TGTGCCAGCAGCTTAACGGGCCCTGTCGGACAGGAGCAGTTCTTC. The variable domain in full, with the rest retrieved from reference TRBV7-3 and TRBJ2-1, is GAGVSQTPSNKVTEKGKYVELRCDPISGHTALYWYRQSLGQGPEFLIYFQGTGAADDSGLPNDRFFAVRPEGSVSTLKIQRTERGDSAVYLCASSLTGPVGQEQFFGPGTRLTVL.

This clone was seen only once. This chain uses TRBV5-1 with TRBJ2-1; D is possibly TRBD2 (6 bases). Germline V gene data show CDR1 as SGHRS and CDR2 as YFSETQ. Trimming took off 8 bases at V and 4 bases at J, with 16 bases between the two ends. The CDR3 contains 14 residues. The CDR3 here is CASSWVAEYNEQFF. CDR3 in DNA: TGCGCCAGTTCATGGGTAGCGGAATACAATGAGCAGTTCTTC.

This sequence joins TRBV7-6 and TRBJ2-7; 10 positions match TRBD2. Germline-derived CDR1 and CDR2 are SGHVS and FNYEAQ. The CDR3 totals 16 residues. Trimming at V came to 1 base and at J to 4 bases, leaving 7 bases not matched to a gene. The DNA for the CDR3 is TGTGCCAGCAGCTTAGAAAGCGGGAGGGCAGAATACGAGCAGTACTTC. Translating it yields CASSLESGRAEYEQYF.

V and J are TRBV5-1 and TRBJ2-1; 13 positions agree with TRBD2. Trimming took 0 bases from V and 5 from J; bases not matched to a gene: 14. Germline assignment: CDR1 SGHRS and CDR2 YFSETQ. The CDR3 totals 20 residues. In nucleotides, the CDR3 is TGCGCCAGCAGCTTGGGGAGACTAGCGGGAGGCGCCGGGCTACACAATGAGCAGTTCTTC. This gives the protein CASSLGRLAGGAGLHNEQFF.

The genes are TRBV9 and TRBJ2-3; 12 positions agree with TRBD2. There are 15 residues in the CDR3. Germline trimming cut 5 bases from V and 5 bases from J; bases unmatched to any gene: 6. Germline loops: CDR1 SGDLS, CDR2 YYNGEE. The CDR3 coding sequence is TGTGCCAGCAGTCCTAGCGGGAGGGCTGGAGATACGCAGTATTTT. This codes for CASSPSGRAGDTQYF.

The chain recombines TRBV18 with TRBJ2-6; 7 bases match TRBD1. J was trimmed by 0 bases and V by 1 base; bases with no gene match: 3. The germline V gene encodes CDR1 KGHSH and CDR2 LQKENI. The CDR3 totals 17 residues. This chain's CDR3 is CASSPQGASSGANVLTF. CDR3 sequence (DNA): TGTGCCAGCTCACCACAGGGGGCTAGCTCTGGGGCCAACGTCCTGACTTTC.

The chain has TRBV11-3 and TRBJ2-1, with a weak D call TRBD2 (6 bases). V lost 1 base to trimming and J lost 4 bases, with 14 bases between them. CDR3 size: 16 residues. The germline V gene has CDR1 SGHNT and CDR2 YENEEA. In DNA, the CDR3 is TGTGCCAGCAGCTTAGGTTCGGGCGGGGCTTACAATGAGCAGTTCTTC. It yields the protein CASSLGSGGAYNEQFF.

V is TRBV5-1 and J is TRBJ1-4; 7 bases align to TRBD1. This CDR3 has 14 residues. Trimming at V came to 4 bases and at J to 6 bases, leaving 6 bases not matched to a gene. Germline CDR1 is SGHRS and CDR2 is YFSETQ. The CDR3 DNA follows: TGCGCCAGCAGCCTCTACAGGGGAGATGAAAAACTGTTTTTT. It codes for CASSLYRGDEKLFF.

The genes are TRBV12-5 and TRBJ2-1; D might be TRBD1 (5 bases). There are 13 residues in the CDR3. The V end lost 4 bases, the J end lost 9 bases, and 13 bases lay between the germline ends. CDR1 and CDR2 from the germline V gene are LGHNT and FRNRAP. The DNA for the CDR3 is TGTGCTAGTGGTTCCCGATGGGGCGCTGAGCAGTTCTTC. Encoded protein: CASGSRWGAEQFF.

This clone has a handful of counts. This chain joins TRBV24-1 and TRBJ2-5; the match to TRBD2 covers 7 bases. This CDR3 has 17 amino acids. The germline CDR1 and CDR2 sequences are KGHDR and SFDVKD. Trimming took 2 bases from V and 4 from J; bases not matched to a gene: 12. This CDR3 is CATSDSTVGAGRETQYF. The CDR3 nucleotides read TGTGCCACCAGTGATTCGACTGTAGGAGCGGGAAGAGAGACCCAGTACTTC.

This clone has a handful of counts. The genes are TRBV19 and TRBJ2-1; a possible D gene is TRBD1 (6 bases). There are 18 residues in the CDR3. Looked up from germline, CDR1 is LNHDA and CDR2 is SQIVND (reference sequence). Trimming took 8 bases from V and 5 from J, leaving 28 bases between them. The CDR3 region is CASGTTDEGPKGDNEQFF. The DNA of the CDR3 is TGTGCCAGTGGAACGACAGATGAGGGGCCGAAGGGGGACAATGAGCAGTTCTTC.

This clone showed up just once. The V call is TRBV10-3, the J call TRBJ1-1; perhaps TRBD1 as D (5 bases). The germline V gene has CDR1 ENHRY and CDR2 SYGVKD. The CDR3 loop spans 13 amino acids. The V and J ends lost 9 bases and 8 bases respectively, with 19 bases between them. The CDR3 loop reads CAIGRGGLGEAFF. CDR3 sequence (DNA): TGTGCCATAGGGAGGGGAGGTCTGGGGGAAGCTTTCTTT.

The chain combines TRBV18 with TRBJ1-5; TRBD1 is a possible D gene (6 bases). Germline CDR1 is KGHSH and CDR2 is LQKENI. This CDR3 is built from 14 residues. The V gene lost 2 bases and the J gene lost 5 bases, with 10 bases spanning the gap. CDR3 nucleotide sequence: TGTGCCAGCTCACCAAGGACAGACTATCAGCCCCAGCATTTT. It encodes CASSPRTDYQPQHF.